This entry features one T cell receptor beta chain sequence. What it binds is not known. The PCR used 60 Vbeta and 13 Jbeta primers. Authors' methods: Unique TCR beta chains totaled some 78 million in a later count, with roughly 10 million of them shared. Method: immunoSEQ multiplex PCR; TCRdb's copy keeps in-frame clones and lacks some. The V and J calls and clone size were taken over from that table, and D and trimming were inferred from the DNA. The table has nearly 110,000 clones, just over 70% seen once. Per germline, CDR1 GTSNPN and CDR2 SVGIG (reference sequence). With 2 bases removed from V and 4 bases from J, the gap between germline ends came to 15 bases. The CDR3 covers 16 residues. This entry comes from a study of cytomegalovirus exposure and HLA in healthy donors. General study points: The study assumed roughly uniform donor sequencing depth for presence/absence analyses. The authors judged a highly shared variant cluster likely a sequencing artifact. About 87% or about 30% of the time was how often most TCR beta V segments were productive, according to an earlier analysis.

The sequenced material came from PBMCs. The sequence came from a boy aged 5-17 years in good health and CMV-seronegative. The V and J genes are TRBV30 and TRBJ1-6, with a tentative D call TRBD1 (6 bases). For the CDR3, the DNA is TGTGCCTGGAGTTCATCCGGGACACTTTATAATTCACCCCTCCACTTT. This translates into CAWSSSGTLYNSPLHF.